The rows below give T cell receptor beta chains drawn from one sample of a study of T cell responses to AZD1222 COVID-19 vaccine. Libraries were prepared by immunoSEQ multiplex PCR; TCRdb keeps only in-frame clonotypes and omits some of them. The sample includes about 190,000 clones, roughly 92% seen only once; the top ten take roughly 1.3%. The source material was peripheral blood, sampled on day 0 of AZD1222 vaccination. These TCRs come from an adult in good health. CDR3s include the opening cysteine and the closing phenylalanine or tryptophan. A D gene is named only where the DNA matches it firmly.

V gene,D gene,J gene,CDR3 protein
TRBV18,TRBD1,TRBJ1-1,CASSALQGDTEAFF
TRBV27,NA,TRBJ1-5,CASSPSVGGNQPQHF
TRBV7-8,NA,TRBJ1-1,CASSLDWAAEAFF
TRBV28,NA,TRBJ1-6,CASTGGREALHF
TRBV6-5,NA,TRBJ2-1,CASSYQPRGSYNEQFF
TRBV10-3,NA,TRBJ2-7,CAISESAGSYEQYF
TRBV5-5,TRBD1,TRBJ1-6,CASSWDRGLGSPLHF
TRBV28,TRBD2,TRBJ2-7,CASSTALAGYEQYF
TRBV19,TRBD1,TRBJ1-6,CASSIRQGASPLHF
TRBV18,NA,TRBJ1-2,CASSSGQNNYGYTF
TRBV5-4,TRBD1,TRBJ2-7,CASSPGGTGSYEQYF
TRBV19,NA,TRBJ2-4,CASSVPTQGPENIQYF
TRBV7-2,NA,TRBJ1-2,CASSLGADRGYTF
TRBV12-3/TRBV12-4,NA,TRBJ1-2,CASSLNGRGGYTF
TRBV2,TRBD1,TRBJ2-1,CASRGQGIYNEQFF
TRBV2,NA,TRBJ2-5,CASSDISKWETQYF
TRBV7-9,NA,TRBJ1-4,CASSLEGGNEKLFF
TRBV10-3,NA,TRBJ2-5,CAISERAGKSQYF
TRBV19,TRBD2,TRBJ2-1,CASSSVAGGGNEQFF
TRBV7-2,NA,TRBJ1-1,CASSTTGSTEAFF
TRBV18,NA,TRBJ1-1,CASSPDTTEAFF
TRBV7-6,NA,TRBJ2-2,CASSLGAGVGELFF
TRBV28,TRBD2,TRBJ2-1,CASSPKEPGLAWGRNEQFF
TRBV3-1/TRBV3-2,TRBD1,TRBJ1-6,CASSYRGLDSPLHF
TRBV11-1,NA,TRBJ1-1,CASSLTRMNTEAFF
TRBV3-1/TRBV3-2,NA,TRBJ1-5,CASSPAGGGNQPQHF
TRBV2,NA,TRBJ1-1,CASSVRPDTEAFF
TRBV4-1,TRBD2,TRBJ2-5,CASSHLGGTSTQETQYF
TRBV4-2,TRBD2,TRBJ2-1,CASSQRTSGGDEQFF
TRBV24-1,NA,TRBJ2-1,CATSDLQGDNEQFF
TRBV5-4,TRBD1,TRBJ1-2,CASSPGQTYGYTF
TRBV2,NA,TRBJ1-5,CASSVTRDGQPQHF
TRBV30,NA,TRBJ1-2,CAWSVGGLGSGYTF
TRBV7-9,TRBD1,TRBJ1-5,CASSLVMGTGGRQPQHF
TRBV5-1,NA,TRBJ2-3,CASSSLGGGLSTDTQYF
TRBV7-2,NA,TRBJ2-3,CASSTYGRAATSDTQYF
TRBV7-9,NA,TRBJ1-2,CASSHQTAYGYTF
TRBV9,NA,TRBJ1-1,CASSWTADTEAFF
TRBV30,NA,TRBJ1-2,CAWLEGSRSYTF